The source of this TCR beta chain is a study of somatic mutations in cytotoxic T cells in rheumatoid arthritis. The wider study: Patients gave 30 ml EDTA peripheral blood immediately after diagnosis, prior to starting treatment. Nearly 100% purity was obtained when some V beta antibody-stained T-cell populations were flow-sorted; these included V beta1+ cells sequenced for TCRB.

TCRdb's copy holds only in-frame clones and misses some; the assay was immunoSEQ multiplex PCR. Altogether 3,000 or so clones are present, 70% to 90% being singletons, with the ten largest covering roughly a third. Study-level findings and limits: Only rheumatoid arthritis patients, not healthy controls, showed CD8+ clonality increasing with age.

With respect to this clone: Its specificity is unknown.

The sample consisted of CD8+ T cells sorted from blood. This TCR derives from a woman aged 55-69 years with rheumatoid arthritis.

The CDR3, as DNA: TGTGCCAGCAGCGTTAGCGGGAGGGCCATAGATACGCAGTATTTT. The encoded protein is CASSVSGRAIDTQYF. The rearrangement links TRBV9 to TRBJ2-3; 11 bases fit TRBD2. CDR3 length: 15 amino acids. Germline V lookup: CDR1 SGDLS, CDR2 YYNGEE. J was trimmed by 5 bases and V by 2 bases; bases with no gene match: 4.